Listed below are T cell receptor beta chains from one sample, sequenced in a study of cytomegalovirus exposure and HLA in healthy donors. Repertoires were generated with immunoSEQ multiplex PCR, while TCRdb's copy carries only in-frame clones and drops some. The table records some 130,000 clones, less than 80% of them present only once. What was sequenced was PBMCs. These receptors were obtained from a man aged 35 to 55 in good health and CMV-seropositive. CDR3s include the opening cysteine and the closing phenylalanine or tryptophan. Each record gives: D gene, J gene, V gene, clone size, CDR3 protein, CDR3 DNA. A D gene is named only where the DNA matches it firmly. Size is omitted from some rows. Given values are once, few, many or a class for expanded clones.

D gene: TRBD2; J gene: TRBJ2-1; V gene: TRBV18; clone size: once; CDR3 protein: CASSDSGRVYEQFF; CDR3 DNA: TGTGCCAGCTCTGATAGCGGGAGGGTCTATGAGCAGTTCTTC
D gene: NA; J gene: TRBJ2-3; V gene: TRBV13; clone size: NA; CDR3 protein: CASSLNGDTDTQYF; CDR3 DNA: TGTGCCAGCAGCTTAAACGGGGACACAGATACGCAGTATTTT
D gene: TRBD1; J gene: TRBJ1-3; V gene: TRBV5-6; clone size: once; CDR3 protein: CASSVRQGSGNTIYF; CDR3 DNA: TGTGCCAGCAGCGTTCGACAGGGCTCTGGAAACACCATATATTTT
D gene: NA; J gene: TRBJ2-5; V gene: TRBV15; clone size: few; CDR3 protein: CATSLAVTPMETQYF; CDR3 DNA: TGTGCCACCAGTTTAGCGGTAACCCCTATGGAGACCCAGTACTTC
D gene: NA; J gene: TRBJ2-5; V gene: TRBV9; clone size: NA; CDR3 protein: CASSVAAEYQETQYF; CDR3 DNA: TGTGCCAGCAGCGTAGCTGCGGAGTACCAAGAGACCCAGTACTTC
D gene: TRBD1; J gene: TRBJ1-5; V gene: TRBV18; clone size: few; CDR3 protein: CASSPKQGSSQPQHF; CDR3 DNA: TGTGCCAGCTCACCCAAACAGGGGAGTAGTCAGCCCCAGCATTTT
D gene: TRBD1; J gene: TRBJ2-7; V gene: TRBV30; clone size: few; CDR3 protein: CAWDRGPSSYEQYF; CDR3 DNA: TGTGCCTGGGACAGGGGGCCGAGCTCCTACGAGCAGTACTTC
D gene: TRBD2; J gene: TRBJ2-7; V gene: TRBV15; clone size: NA; CDR3 protein: CATSRGGDSYEQYF; CDR3 DNA: TGTGCCACCAGCCGCGGGGGGGACTCCTACGAGCAGTACTTC
D gene: TRBD2; J gene: TRBJ2-3; V gene: TRBV11-2; clone size: NA; CDR3 protein: CASTEIGTSGRTQYF; CDR3 DNA: TGTGCCAGCACCGAGATAGGGACTAGCGGGAGGACGCAGTATTTT
D gene: NA; J gene: TRBJ2-7; V gene: TRBV12-5; clone size: NA; CDR3 protein: CASGLDSTSYEQYF; CDR3 DNA: TGTGCTAGTGGTTTGGACAGTACGAGCTACGAGCAGTACTTC
D gene: TRBD2; J gene: TRBJ2-1; V gene: TRBV29-1; clone size: NA; CDR3 protein: CSVLAGAYNEQFF; CDR3 DNA: TGCAGCGTTCTAGCGGGGGCCTACAATGAGCAGTTCTTC
D gene: TRBD2; J gene: TRBJ2-7; V gene: TRBV5-1; clone size: NA; CDR3 protein: CASSLDILAGSSQYF; CDR3 DNA: TGCGCCAGCAGCTTGGATATCCTAGCGGGTTCGTCGCAGTACTTC
D gene: TRBD1; J gene: TRBJ1-2; V gene: TRBV5-1; clone size: NA; CDR3 protein: CASSGQGTYGYTF; CDR3 DNA: TGCGCCAGCAGCGGACAGGGGACCTATGGCTACACCTTC
D gene: TRBD1; J gene: TRBJ2-3; V gene: TRBV30; clone size: NA; CDR3 protein: CAWRSGTGEPDTQYF; CDR3 DNA: TGTGCCTGGAGGTCGGGGACAGGGGAGCCGGATACGCAGTATTTT
D gene: NA; J gene: TRBJ1-6; V gene: TRBV25-1; clone size: NA; CDR3 protein: CASRAVGDRNSPLHF; CDR3 DNA: TGTGCCAGCAGGGCGGTGGGAGATAGAAATTCACCCCTCCACTTT
D gene: TRBD1; J gene: TRBJ1-5; V gene: TRBV6-6; clone size: once; CDR3 protein: CASRRGGIEPQHF; CDR3 DNA: TGTGCCAGCAGACGAGGGGGCATAGAGCCCCAGCATTTT